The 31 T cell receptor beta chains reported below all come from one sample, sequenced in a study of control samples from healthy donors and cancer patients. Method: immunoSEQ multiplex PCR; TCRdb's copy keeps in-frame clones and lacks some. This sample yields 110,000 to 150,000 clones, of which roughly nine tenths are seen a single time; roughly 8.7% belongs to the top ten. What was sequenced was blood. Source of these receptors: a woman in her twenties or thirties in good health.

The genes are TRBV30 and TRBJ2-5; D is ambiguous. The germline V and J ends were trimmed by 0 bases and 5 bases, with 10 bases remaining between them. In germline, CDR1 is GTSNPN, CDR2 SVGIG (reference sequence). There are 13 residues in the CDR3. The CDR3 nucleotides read TGTGCCTGGAGTGTAAGGTCGGATGAGACCCAGTACTTC. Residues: CAWSVRSDETQYF.

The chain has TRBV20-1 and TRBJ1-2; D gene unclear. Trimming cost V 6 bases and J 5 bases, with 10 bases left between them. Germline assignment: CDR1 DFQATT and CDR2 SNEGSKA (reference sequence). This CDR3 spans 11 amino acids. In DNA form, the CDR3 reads TGCAGTGCGGAGGGCGAGTATGGCTACACCTTC. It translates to CSAEGEYGYTF.

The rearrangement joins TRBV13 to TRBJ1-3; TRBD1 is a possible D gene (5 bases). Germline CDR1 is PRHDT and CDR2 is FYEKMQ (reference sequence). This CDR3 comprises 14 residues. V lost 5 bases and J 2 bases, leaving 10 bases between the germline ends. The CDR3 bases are TGTGCCAGCAGCCTCGGGACTGCTGGAAACACCATATATTTT. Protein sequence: CASSLGTAGNTIYF.

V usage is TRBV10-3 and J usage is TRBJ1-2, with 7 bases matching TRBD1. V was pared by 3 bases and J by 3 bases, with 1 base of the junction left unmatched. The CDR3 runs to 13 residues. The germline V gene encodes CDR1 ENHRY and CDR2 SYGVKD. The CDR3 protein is CAISDDRDYGYTF. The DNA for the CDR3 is TGTGCCATCAGTGACGACAGGGACTATGGCTACACCTTC.

The CDR3: CASSLDGTGANVLTF. The CDR3 DNA follows: TGTGCCAGCAGCTTAGATGGTACTGGGGCCAACGTCCTGACTTTC. V and J are TRBV7-3 and TRBJ2-6; D ambiguous. This CDR3 comprises 15 residues. Trimming took off 2 bases at V and 2 bases at J, with 7 bases between the two ends. Germline V gene sequence: CDR1 SGHTA, CDR2 FQGTGA.

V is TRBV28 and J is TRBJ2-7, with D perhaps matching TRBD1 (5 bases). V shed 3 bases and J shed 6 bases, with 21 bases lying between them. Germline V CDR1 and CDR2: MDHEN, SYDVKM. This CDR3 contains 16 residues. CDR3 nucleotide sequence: TGTGCCAGCAGTTTGACCGACAGTCCCAGCCGGATCGAGCAGTACTTC. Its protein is CASSLTDSPSRIEQYF. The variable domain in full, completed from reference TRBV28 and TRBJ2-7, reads DVKVTQSSRYLVKRTGEKVFLECVQDMDHENMFWYRQDPGLGLRLIYFSYDVKMKEKGDIPEGYSVSREKKERFSLILESASTNQTSMYLCASSLTDSPSRIEQYFGPGTRLTVT.

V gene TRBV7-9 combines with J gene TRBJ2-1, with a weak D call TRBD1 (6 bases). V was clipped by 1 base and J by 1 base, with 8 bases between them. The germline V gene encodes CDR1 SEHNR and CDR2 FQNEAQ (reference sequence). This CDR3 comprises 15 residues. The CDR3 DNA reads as TGTGCCAGCAGCTTAGTTCAGGGGTCCTACAATGAGCAGTTCTTC. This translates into CASSLVQGSYNEQFF.

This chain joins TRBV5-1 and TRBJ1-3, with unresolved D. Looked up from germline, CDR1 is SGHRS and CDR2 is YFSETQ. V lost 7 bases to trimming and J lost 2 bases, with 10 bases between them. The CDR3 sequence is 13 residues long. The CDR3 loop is CASQPGPGNTIYF. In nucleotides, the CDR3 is TGCGCCAGCCAGCCGGGCCCTGGAAACACCATATATTTT.

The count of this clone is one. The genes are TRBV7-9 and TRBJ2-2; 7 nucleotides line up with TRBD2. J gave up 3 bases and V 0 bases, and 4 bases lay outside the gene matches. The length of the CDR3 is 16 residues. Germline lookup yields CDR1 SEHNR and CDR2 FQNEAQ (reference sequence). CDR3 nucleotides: TGTGCCAGCAGCTTAGCGGCGGGAGTAGACACCGGGGAGCTGTTTTTT. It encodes CASSLAAGVDTGELFF.

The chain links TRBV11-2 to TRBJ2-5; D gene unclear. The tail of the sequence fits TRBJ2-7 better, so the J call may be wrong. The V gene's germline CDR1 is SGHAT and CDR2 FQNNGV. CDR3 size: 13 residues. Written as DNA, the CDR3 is TGTGCCAGCAGCTTCGGGCAGTCCTACGAGCAGTACTTC. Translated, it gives CASSFGQSYEQYF.

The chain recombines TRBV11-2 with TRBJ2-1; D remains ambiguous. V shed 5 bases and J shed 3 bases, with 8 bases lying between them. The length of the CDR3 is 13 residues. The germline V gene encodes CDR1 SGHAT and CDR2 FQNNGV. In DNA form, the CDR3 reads TGTGCCAGCAGCGCCGACCACTACAATGAGCAGTTCTTC. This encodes CASSADHYNEQFF.

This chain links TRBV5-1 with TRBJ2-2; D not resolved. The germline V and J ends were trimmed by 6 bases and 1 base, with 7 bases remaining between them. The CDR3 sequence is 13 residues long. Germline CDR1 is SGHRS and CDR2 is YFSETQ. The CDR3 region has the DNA TGCGCCAGCAACCTGGGGAACACCGGGGAGCTGTTTTTT. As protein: CASNLGNTGELFF.

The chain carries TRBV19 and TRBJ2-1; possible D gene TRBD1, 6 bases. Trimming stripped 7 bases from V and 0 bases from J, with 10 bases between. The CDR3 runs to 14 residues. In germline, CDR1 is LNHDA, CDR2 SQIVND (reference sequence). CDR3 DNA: TGTGCCAGTAAAAGGGGGAGCTCCTACAATGAGCAGTTCTTC. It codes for CASKRGSSYNEQFF.

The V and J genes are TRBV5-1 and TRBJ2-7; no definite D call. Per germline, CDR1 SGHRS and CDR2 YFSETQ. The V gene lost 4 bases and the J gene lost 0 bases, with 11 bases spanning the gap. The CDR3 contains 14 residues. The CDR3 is CASSPGPSSYEQYF. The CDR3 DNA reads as TGCGCCAGCAGCCCAGGTCCTAGCTCCTACGAGCAGTACTTC.

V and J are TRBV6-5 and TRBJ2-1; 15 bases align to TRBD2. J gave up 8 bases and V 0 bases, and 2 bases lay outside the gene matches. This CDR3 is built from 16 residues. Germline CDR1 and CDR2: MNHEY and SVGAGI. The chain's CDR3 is CASSYSGTSGRYEQFF. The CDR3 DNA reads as TGTGCCAGCAGTTACTCCGGGACTAGCGGGAGGTATGAGCAGTTCTTC.

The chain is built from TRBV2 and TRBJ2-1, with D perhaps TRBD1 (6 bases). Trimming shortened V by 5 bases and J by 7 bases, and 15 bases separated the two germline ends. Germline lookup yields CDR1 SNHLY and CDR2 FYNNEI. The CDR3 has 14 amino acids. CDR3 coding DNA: TGTGCCAGCAGTCAGGGGCGGTCCGTTAATGAGCAGTTCTTC. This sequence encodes CASSQGRSVNEQFF.

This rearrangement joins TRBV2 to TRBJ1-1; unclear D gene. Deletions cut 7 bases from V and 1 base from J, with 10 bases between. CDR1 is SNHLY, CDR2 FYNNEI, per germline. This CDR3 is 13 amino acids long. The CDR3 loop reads CASNGRWNTEAFF. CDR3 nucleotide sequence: TGTGCCAGCAATGGACGGTGGAACACTGAAGCTTTCTTT.

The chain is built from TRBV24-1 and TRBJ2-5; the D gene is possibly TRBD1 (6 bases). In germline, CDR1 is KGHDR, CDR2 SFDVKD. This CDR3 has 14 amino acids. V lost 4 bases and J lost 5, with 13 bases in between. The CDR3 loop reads CATSEGTPGETQYF. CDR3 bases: TGTGCCACCAGTGAGGGGACACCTGGGGAGACCCAGTACTTC.

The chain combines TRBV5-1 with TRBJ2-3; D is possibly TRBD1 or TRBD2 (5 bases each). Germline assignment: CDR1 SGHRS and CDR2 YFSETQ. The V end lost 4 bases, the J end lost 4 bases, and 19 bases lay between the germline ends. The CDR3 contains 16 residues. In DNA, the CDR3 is TGCGCCAGCAGCCGAGACCCGGTGGGGGTTGCAGATACGCAGTATTTT. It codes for CASSRDPVGVADTQYF.

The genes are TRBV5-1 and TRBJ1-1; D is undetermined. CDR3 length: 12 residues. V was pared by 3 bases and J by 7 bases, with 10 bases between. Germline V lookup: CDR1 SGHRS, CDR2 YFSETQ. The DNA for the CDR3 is TGCGCCAGCAGCTCCGATGCCGTTGAAGCTTTCTTT. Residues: CASSSDAVEAFF.

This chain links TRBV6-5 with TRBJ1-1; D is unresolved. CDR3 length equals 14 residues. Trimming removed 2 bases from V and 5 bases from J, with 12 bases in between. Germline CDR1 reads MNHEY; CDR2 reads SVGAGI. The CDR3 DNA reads TGTGCCAGCAGTTACACGTTGGACGTGACTGAAGCTTTCTTT. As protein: CASSYTLDVTEAFF.

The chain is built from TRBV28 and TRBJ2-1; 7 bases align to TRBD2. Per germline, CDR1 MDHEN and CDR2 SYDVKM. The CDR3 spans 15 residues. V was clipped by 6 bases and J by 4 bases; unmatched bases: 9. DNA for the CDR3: TGTGCCAGCAGCTCCGGGACTATAGGGTACAATGAGCAGTTCTTC. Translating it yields CASSSGTIGYNEQFF. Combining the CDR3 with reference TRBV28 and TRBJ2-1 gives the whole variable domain DVKVTQSSRYLVKRTGEKVFLECVQDMDHENMFWYRQDPGLGLRLIYFSYDVKMKEKGDIPEGYSVSREKKERFSLILESASTNQTSMYLCASSSGTIGYNEQFFGPGTRLTVL.

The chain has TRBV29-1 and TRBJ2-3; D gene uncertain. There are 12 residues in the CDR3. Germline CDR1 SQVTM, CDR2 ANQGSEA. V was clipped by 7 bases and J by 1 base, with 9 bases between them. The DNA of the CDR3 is TGCAGCGCCACGGACGGCACAGATACGCAGTATTTT. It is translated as CSATDGTDTQYF.

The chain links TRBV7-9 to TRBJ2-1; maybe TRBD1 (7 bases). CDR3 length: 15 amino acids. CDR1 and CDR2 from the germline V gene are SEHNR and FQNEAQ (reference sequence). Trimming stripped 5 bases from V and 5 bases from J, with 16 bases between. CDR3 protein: CASSPQGGIHNEQFF. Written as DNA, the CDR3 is TGTGCCAGCAGCCCCCAGGGGGGAATCCACAATGAGCAGTTCTTC.

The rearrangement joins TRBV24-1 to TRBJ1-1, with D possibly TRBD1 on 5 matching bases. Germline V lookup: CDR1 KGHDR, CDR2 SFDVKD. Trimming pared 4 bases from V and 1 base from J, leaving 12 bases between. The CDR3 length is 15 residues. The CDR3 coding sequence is TGTGCCACCAGTGAGTACAGGTCTGAGAACACTGAAGCTTTCTTT. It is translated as CATSEYRSENTEAFF.

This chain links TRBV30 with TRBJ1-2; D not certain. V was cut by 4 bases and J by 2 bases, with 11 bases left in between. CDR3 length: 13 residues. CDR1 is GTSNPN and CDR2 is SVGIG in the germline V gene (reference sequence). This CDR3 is CAWITNTNYGYTF. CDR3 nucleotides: TGTGCCTGGATAACCAACACGAACTATGGCTACACCTTC.

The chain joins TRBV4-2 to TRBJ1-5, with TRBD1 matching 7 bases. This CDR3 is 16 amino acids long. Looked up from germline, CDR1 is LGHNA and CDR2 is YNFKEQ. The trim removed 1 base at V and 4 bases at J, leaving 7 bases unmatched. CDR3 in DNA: TGTGCCAGCAGCCAAGGCGGACAGGACCCTAATCAGCCCCAGCATTTT. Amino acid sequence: CASSQGGQDPNQPQHF.

In DNA, the CDR3 is TGTGCCAGCAGTGACTCGATAGCAGGAGGAAATGAGCAGTTCTTC. It codes for CASSDSIAGGNEQFF. The V call is TRBV6-4, the J call TRBJ2-1; maybe TRBD2 (5 bases). Trimming cost V 0 bases and J 7 bases, with 13 bases left between them. Germline CDR1 reads MRHNA; CDR2 reads SNTAGT. The CDR3 has 15 amino acids.

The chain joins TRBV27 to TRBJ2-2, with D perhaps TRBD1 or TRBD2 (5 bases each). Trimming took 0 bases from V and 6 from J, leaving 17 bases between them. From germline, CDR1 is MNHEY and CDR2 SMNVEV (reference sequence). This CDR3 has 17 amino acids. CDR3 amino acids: CASSLSTHGSGPGELFF. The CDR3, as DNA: TGTGCCAGCAGTTTATCTACCCACGGCTCGGGGCCCGGGGAGCTGTTTTTT.

The DNA of the CDR3 is TGTGCCAGCAGCGCACCCGGGACTAGGGCGTTCTTC. Translating gives CASSAPGTRAFF. The chain employs TRBV5-8 and TRBJ2-1; 8 bases are a match to TRBD2. The germline V gene encodes CDR1 SGHTS and CDR2 YDEGEE. Trimming at V came to 4 bases and at J to 15 bases, leaving 9 bases not matched to a gene. The CDR3 has 12 amino acids. Complete variable domain (other parts from reference TRBV5-8 and TRBJ2-1): EAGVTQSPTHLIKTRGQQATLRCSPISGHTSVYWYQQALGLGLQFLLWYDEGEERNRGNFPPRFSGRQFPNYSSELNVNALELEDSALYLCASSAPGTRAFFGPGTRLTVL.

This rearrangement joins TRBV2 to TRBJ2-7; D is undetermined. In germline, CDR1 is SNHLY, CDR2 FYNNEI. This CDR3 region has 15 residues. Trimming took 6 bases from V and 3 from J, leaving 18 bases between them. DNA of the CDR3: TGTGCCAGCAGCGTACGGGCCCTTGGGTTCTACGAGCAGTACTTC. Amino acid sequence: CASSVRALGFYEQYF.